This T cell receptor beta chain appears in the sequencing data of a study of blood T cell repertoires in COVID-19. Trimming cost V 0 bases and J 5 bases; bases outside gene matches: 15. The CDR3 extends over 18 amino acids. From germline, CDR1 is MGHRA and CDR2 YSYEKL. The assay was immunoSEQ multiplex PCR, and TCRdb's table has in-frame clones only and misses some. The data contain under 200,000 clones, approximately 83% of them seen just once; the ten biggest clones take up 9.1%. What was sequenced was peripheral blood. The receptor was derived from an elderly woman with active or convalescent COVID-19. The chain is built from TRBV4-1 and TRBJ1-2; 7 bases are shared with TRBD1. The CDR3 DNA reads TGCGCCAGCAGCCAAGATAGGACACCGACAGGGCAGAGGTATGGCTACACCTTC. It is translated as CASSQDRTPTGQRYGYTF.